A single sample is the source of the 30 T cell receptor beta chains below, sequenced in a study of shared clonotypes between healthy human individuals. It was CD45RO-negative cells, positively selected for CCR7, that made up naive CD8 cells, with terminally differentiated effector memory CD45RA+ cells excluded. Method: immunoSEQ multiplex PCR; TCRdb's copy keeps in-frame clones and lacks some. In the table there are around 600,000 clones, more than 95% of which are singletons. The sample consisted of naive CD8+ T cells sorted from blood. Source of these receptors: a man aged 30 to 39 in good health.

V gene TRBV7-9 combines with J gene TRBJ2-1, with D possibly matching TRBD2 (6 bases). The germline CDR1 and CDR2 sequences are SEHNR and FQNEAQ (reference sequence). The V and J ends lost 6 bases and 1 base respectively, with 19 bases between them. The CDR3 runs to 17 residues. CDR3 bases: TGTGCCAGCAGAGAATACGAGGTGACTAGATCCTACAATGAGCAGTTCTTC. Protein: CASREYEVTRSYNEQFF.

The rearrangement uses TRBV7-9 and TRBJ2-1; 7 nucleotides align to TRBD2. Losses at the gene ends were 3 bases for V and 10 bases for J; bases not matched to a gene: 6. This CDR3 spans 13 amino acids. Germline V lookup: CDR1 SEHNR, CDR2 FQNEAQ (reference sequence). CDR3 nucleotide sequence: TGTGCCAGCAGCTTCGGTGGGGGAGGGGAGCAGTTCTTC. It encodes CASSFGGGGEQFF.

This chain links TRBV19 with TRBJ1-5; TRBD1 might be the D (6 bases). The CDR3 sequence is 15 residues long. Germline CDR1 LNHDA, CDR2 SQIVND (reference sequence). Trimming removed 3 bases at V and 2 bases at J, with 11 bases between. As DNA, the CDR3 is TGTGCCAGTAGTATTCTGGCAGGGGGCAATCAGCCCCAGCATTTT. Translating gives CASSILAGGNQPQHF.

The chain employs TRBV28 and TRBJ2-2; D is perhaps TRBD1 or TRBD2 (5 bases each). This CDR3 is built from 15 residues. The ends were cut back, 5 bases at V and 4 bases at J, with 14 bases in the middle. CDR1 is MDHEN and CDR2 is SYDVKM in the germline V gene. The CDR3 nucleotides are TGTGCCAGCAGTACCCCGACAGAGGGCACCGGGGAGCTGTTTTTT. Translation gives CASSTPTEGTGELFF.

The chain combines TRBV7-3 with TRBJ2-1; D is unresolved. Looked up from germline, CDR1 is SGHTA and CDR2 is FQGTGA. Trimming took 5 bases from V and 7 from J, leaving 9 bases between them. The CDR3 covers 12 residues. The CDR3 protein is CASSDGDNEQFF. For the CDR3, the DNA is TGTGCCAGCAGCGACGGAGATAATGAGCAGTTCTTC. Variable domain in full (rest from reference TRBV7-3 and TRBJ2-1): GAGVSQTPSNKVTEKGKYVELRCDPISGHTALYWYRQSLGQGPEFLIYFQGTGAADDSGLPNDRFFAVRPEGSVSTLKIQRTERGDSAVYLCASSDGDNEQFFGPGTRLTVL.

The gene calls are TRBV11-2 and TRBJ2-1; 10 nucleotides line up with TRBD2. This CDR3 has 19 amino acids. Germline assignment: CDR1 SGHAT and CDR2 FQNNGV. The V and J ends lost 2 bases and 0 bases, in that order; junction bases with no gene match: 10. The CDR3 sequence is CASSLYWSGRVSSYNEQFF. In DNA form, the CDR3 reads TGTGCCAGCAGCTTATATTGGAGCGGGAGGGTTAGCTCCTACAATGAGCAGTTCTTC. The whole variable domain, filled in from reference TRBV11-2 and TRBJ2-1, reads EAGVAQSPRYKIIEKRQSVAFWCNPISGHATLYWYQQILGQGPKLLIQFQNNGVVDDSQLPKDRFSAERLKGVDSTLKIQPAKLEDSAVYLCASSLYWSGRVSSYNEQFFGPGTRLTVL.

The chain uses TRBV7-9 and TRBJ1-1; the D is unclear. Germline loops: CDR1 SEHNR, CDR2 FQNEAQ (reference sequence). V lost 5 bases, J lost 8 bases, and 12 bases lay in between. This CDR3 contains 12 residues. The CDR3 sequence: CASSQMNSEAFF. As DNA, the CDR3 is TGTGCCAGCAGCCAAATGAACTCGGAAGCTTTCTTT.

This rearrangement joins TRBV10-2 to TRBJ1-1, with D maybe TRBD1 (6 bases). CDR3 length equals 13 residues. Germline V CDR1 and CDR2: WSHSY, SAAADI. Trimming removed 6 bases from V and 1 base from J, with 9 bases in between. DNA of the CDR3: TGCGCCAGCAGAAAGACAGGGAACACTGAAGCTTTCTTT. It encodes CASRKTGNTEAFF.

This chain joins TRBV7-9 and TRBJ1-2; D remains ambiguous. The CDR3 has 15 amino acids. Trimming stripped 2 bases from V and 0 bases from J, with 10 bases between. Germline CDR1 and CDR2: SEHNR and FQNEAQ (reference sequence). CDR3 bases: TGTGCCAGCAGCTTATCCCGGCAGACTAACTATGGCTACACCTTC. This translates into CASSLSRQTNYGYTF.

This rearrangement joins TRBV11-2 to TRBJ2-7, with D possibly being TRBD2 (6 bases). Germline assignment: CDR1 SGHAT and CDR2 FQNNGV. The ends were cut back, 3 bases at V and 1 base at J, with 13 bases in the middle. This CDR3 comprises 15 residues. CDR3 sequence (DNA): TGTGCCAGCAGCTTTGAACCGGGACTGTCCTACGAGCAGTACTTC. Encoded protein: CASSFEPGLSYEQYF.

The V and J genes are TRBV15 and TRBJ1-3, with D uncertain. There are 14 residues in the CDR3. The V and J ends lost 0 bases and 1 base respectively, with 4 bases between them. The germline CDR1 and CDR2 sequences are LNHNV and YYDKDF (reference sequence). CDR3 protein: CATSRDFSGNTIYF. The CDR3 region has the DNA TGTGCCACCAGCAGAGACTTTTCTGGAAACACCATATATTTT.

CDR3 DNA: TGTGCCAGCAGACAGATCTACGAGCAGTACTTC. Translating gives CASRQIYEQYF. V and J are TRBV11-2 and TRBJ2-7; no definite D call. V dropped 6 bases and J dropped 3 bases, with 6 bases sitting between them. The CDR3 has 11 residues. CDR1 and CDR2 (germline): SGHAT, FQNNGV. Looking up the rest from reference TRBV11-2 and TRBJ2-7 gives the full variable domain: EAGVAQSPRYKIIEKRQSVAFWCNPISGHATLYWYQQILGQGPKLLIQFQNNGVVDDSQLPKDRFSAERLKGVDSTLKIQPAKLEDSAVYLCASRQIYEQYFGPGTRLTVT.

The chain employs TRBV27 and TRBJ2-1, with a possible D match to TRBD2 (6 bases). The CDR3 spans 15 residues. Germline loops: CDR1 MNHEY, CDR2 SMNVEV (reference sequence). V was trimmed by 5 bases and J by 12 bases, leaving 23 bases between them. In nucleotides, the CDR3 is TGTGCCAGCAGTCCTCCATTCGGGGGTCATTTGGGGCAGTTCTTC. This encodes CASSPPFGGHLGQFF.

Only one count was recorded for this clone. CDR3 sequence: CATSDRENGDTEAFF. The CDR3 DNA is TGTGCCACTAGCGACAGGGAAAATGGGGACACTGAAGCTTTCTTT. The V call is TRBV5-4, the J call TRBJ1-1; 7 bases are a match to TRBD1. CDR3 length: 15 amino acids. V was clipped by 9 bases and J by 3 bases; unmatched bases: 14. Germline values: CDR1 SGHNT, CDR2 YYREEE (reference sequence).

The V gene is TRBV7-6, the J gene TRBJ2-3, with D possibly matching TRBD1 (6 bases). CDR1 is SGHVS, CDR2 FNYEAQ, per germline. Trimming shortened V by 8 bases and J by 2 bases, and 14 bases separated the two germline ends. This CDR3 has 14 amino acids. CDR3 region: CASAGDVLTDTQYF. The CDR3, as DNA: TGTGCCAGCGCAGGGGACGTCCTCACAGATACGCAGTATTTT.

A single count supports this clone. This chain uses TRBV13 with TRBJ2-1, with D uncertain. The length of the CDR3 is 12 residues. V lost 1 base to trimming and J lost 5 bases, with 3 bases between them. Germline V CDR1 and CDR2: PRHDT, FYEKMQ (reference sequence). Written as DNA, the CDR3 is TGTGCCAGCAGCTTAGAGGACAATGAGCAGTTCTTC. Its protein product is CASSLEDNEQFF.

The chain uses TRBV20-1 and TRBJ1-1; D not resolved. The germline CDR1 and CDR2 sequences are DFQATT and SNEGSKA (reference sequence). The CDR3 extends over 11 amino acids. Trimming removed 6 bases from V and 7 bases from J, with 12 bases in between. The chain's CDR3 is CSARRPVEAFF. DNA for the CDR3: TGCAGTGCCCGTCGGCCAGTTGAAGCTTTCTTT.

The chain couples TRBV6-5 to TRBJ2-5; 8 bases line up with TRBD2. With V trimmed by 4 bases and J by 9 bases, 4 bases remained unmatched. This CDR3 spans 12 amino acids. From germline, CDR1 is MNHEY and CDR2 SVGAGI. The CDR3, as DNA: TGTGCCAGCAGTTCCGTCGGGGGGGCCCAGTACTTC. This encodes CASSSVGGAQYF.

The chain employs TRBV4-1 and TRBJ1-1; possibly TRBD1 for D (6 bases). CDR3 length: 14 amino acids. The V gene's germline CDR1 is MGHRA and CDR2 YSYEKL. V was shortened by 1 base and J by 7 bases, with 13 bases between the two germline ends. The CDR3 loop is CASSQVIRQDEAFF. CDR3 coding DNA: TGCGCCAGCAGCCAAGTTATTAGACAGGATGAAGCTTTCTTT.

The chain links TRBV28 to TRBJ2-3; the D call may be TRBD1 or TRBD2 (5 bases each). V was trimmed by 3 bases and J by 2 bases, leaving 9 bases between them. The CDR3 is 14 amino acids. Germline-derived CDR1 and CDR2 are MDHEN and SYDVKM. The DNA of the CDR3 is TGTGCCAGCAGTTTGGGGGTTTTCACAGATACGCAGTATTTT. It codes for CASSLGVFTDTQYF.

A word on this clone: Other DNA sequences in this sample translate to the same CDR3. V and J are TRBV27 and TRBJ2-3, with D possibly matching TRBD2 (5 bases). Trimming pared 1 base from V and 2 bases from J, leaving 7 bases between. In germline, CDR1 is MNHEY, CDR2 SMNVEV (reference sequence). The CDR3 runs 14 residues. The CDR3 is CASSLLDSTDTQYF. DNA for the CDR3: TGTGCCAGCAGTTTATTGGACTCCACAGATACGCAGTATTTT.

The J gene is TRBJ2-2, the V gene TRBV6-5; D is unresolved. Germline-derived CDR1 and CDR2 are MNHEY and SVGAGI. Trimming removed 0 bases at V and 4 bases at J, with 6 bases between. The CDR3 spans 14 residues. CDR3 DNA sequence: TGTGCCAGCAGTTACTCAGACACCACCGGGGAGCTGTTTTTT. Translated, it gives CASSYSDTTGELFF.

This clone came up once. The chain combines TRBV7-9 with TRBJ2-3; TRBD2 agrees at 9 bases. Germline lookup yields CDR1 SEHNR and CDR2 FQNEAQ (reference sequence). J was trimmed by 5 bases and V by 4 bases; bases with no gene match: 16. The CDR3 has 18 amino acids. CDR3 coding DNA: TGTGCCAGCAGCTCGGGACTAGCCGGCTTGTTTCGAGAAGATACGCAGTATTTT. Amino acid sequence: CASSSGLAGLFREDTQYF.

The V call is TRBV2, the J call TRBJ2-7; 8 nucleotides match TRBD1. The J segment lost 5 bases and the V segment lost 2 bases, leaving 11 bases of the junction unmatched. This CDR3 contains 16 residues. Germline V gene lookup returns CDR1 SNHLY and CDR2 FYNNEI. The CDR3 protein is CASSEFLDRVVHEQYF. CDR3 nucleotides: TGTGCCAGCAGTGAATTCTTGGACAGGGTGGTCCACGAGCAGTACTTC.

Here the CDR3 reads CASSGLNQPQHF. The CDR3 bases are TGCGCCAGCAGTGGGCTCAATCAGCCCCAGCATTTT. The chain uses TRBV10-2 and TRBJ1-5, with D unresolved. The CDR3 totals 12 residues. Per the germline V gene, CDR1 is WSHSY and CDR2 is SAAADI. Between the trimmed V and J ends, which lost 4 bases and 3 bases, there was a span of 4 bases.

The chain links TRBV7-9 to TRBJ2-6; 8 bases align to TRBD1. Trimming cost V 1 base and J 1 base; bases outside gene matches: 9. The germline V gene has CDR1 SEHNR and CDR2 FQNEAQ (reference sequence). The CDR3 has 19 residues. As DNA, the CDR3 is TGTGCCAGCAGCTTAGGTCGCCTGGGACAGGCATCTGGGGCCAACGTCCTGACTTTC. It codes for CASSLGRLGQASGANVLTF.

Comment on this clone: Different DNA sequences within this sample yield the same CDR3. The V gene is TRBV9, the J gene TRBJ2-7; D is possibly TRBD2 (6 bases). Trimming removed 0 bases from V and 4 bases from J, with 8 bases in between. In germline, CDR1 is SGDLS, CDR2 YYNGEE. The CDR3 runs to 13 residues. CDR3 in DNA: TGTGCCAGCAGCGTAGGGGGGAGGTACGAGCAGTACTTC. It translates to CASSVGGRYEQYF.

The CDR3 DNA follows: TGTGCCAGCAGAATTCCCAGGGCGGGGGAGCAGTACTTC. Amino acids: CASRIPRAGEQYF. The rearrangement joins TRBV2 to TRBJ2-7, with D tentatively TRBD2 (6 bases). The germline CDR1 and CDR2 sequences are SNHLY and FYNNEI. Trimming pared 6 bases from V and 7 bases from J, leaving 16 bases between. The CDR3 runs 13 residues.

The chain links TRBV6-6 to TRBJ1-4; D is undetermined. Trimming took 2 bases from V and 8 from J, leaving 15 bases between them. The CDR3 contains 15 residues. CDR1 MNHNY and CDR2 SVGAGI come from the germline V gene (reference sequence). The CDR3 nucleotides read TGTGCCAGCAGTTACGCGAATGTACAGACGGAAAAACTGTTTTTT. Encoded protein: CASSYANVQTEKLFF.

The CDR3 DNA sequence: TGTGCCAGCGGGGCCGGGGCACTGAACACTGAAGCTTTCTTT. Translation: CASGAGALNTEAFF. The chain joins TRBV27 to TRBJ1-1; TRBD1 is a possible D gene (5 bases). Trimming took 8 bases from V and 0 from J, leaving 13 bases between them. CDR1 is MNHEY, CDR2 SMNVEV, per germline (reference sequence). This CDR3 has 14 residues.